A selection of T cell receptor beta chains follows, all from one sample in a study of blood T cells in healthy people across ages. One entry per CDR3 protein results from TCRdb running MiXCR on the 5' RACE reads. The sample includes 1.5 million to 2 million distinct CDR3 sequences, 28% of them seen just once. The sample was blood. Receptors originate from a woman aged 25-40 years in good health. CDR3s include the opening cysteine and the closing phenylalanine or tryptophan. The D gene is left open where the match is weak. A clone size is listed for some rows: how often the clone was seen (once, few, many), or a class if it is expanded.

NA TRBJ1-4 few TRBV5-1 CASSLGTSEKLFF TGCGCCAGCAGCTTGGGTACCTCTGAAAAACTGTTTTTT
NA TRBJ2-1 NA TRBV20-1 CSARDRWRRYDEQFF TGCAGTGCTAGAGATCGTTGGCGGCGATACGATGAGCAGTTCTTC
TRBD1 TRBJ2-1 NA TRBV5-1 CASSLEGTGYNEQFF TGCGCCAGCAGCTTGGAGGGGACAGGTTACAATGAGCAGTTCTTC
TRBD1 TRBJ1-2 NA TRBV7-9 CASTRTGVGLYGYTF TGTGCCAGCACCCGCACAGGGGTTGGTCTCTATGGCTACACCTTC
TRBD2 TRBJ2-1 NA TRBV24-1 CATSEGSGRAYNEQFF TGTGCCACCAGTGAAGGAAGCGGGAGGGCTTACAATGAGCAGTTCTTC
NA TRBJ2-2 few TRBV29-1 CSVEGTAGTGELFF TGCAGCGTTGAAGGGACAGCGGGCACCGGGGAGCTGTTTTTT
NA TRBJ2-1 NA TRBV6-5 CATTKPPVRGNGEQFF TGTGCCACCACGAAACCACCAGTAAGAGGTAATGGTGAGCAGTTCTTC
NA TRBJ2-3 NA TRBV5-1 CASSLDGLITDRQYF TGCGCCAGCAGCTTAGATGGACTAATCACAGATAGGCAGTATTTT
TRBD1 TRBJ2-1 NA TRBV18 CASSPFRGQSYNEQFF TGTGCCAGCTCACCATTTAGGGGACAGTCCTACAATGAGCAGTTCTTC
NA TRBJ2-3 NA TRBV28 CASSPRDFTDTQYF TGTGCCAGCAGTCCCAGGGATTTCACAGATACGCAGTATTTT
TRBD1 TRBJ2-7 NA TRBV6-1 CASSGRSPTGNPYEQYF TGTGCCAGCAGTGGAAGGAGCCCGACAGGGAACCCCTACGAGCAGTACTTC
NA TRBJ1-3 NA TRBV7-2 CASKGGSSGNTIYF TGTGCCAGCAAAGGCGGAAGCTCTGGAAACACCATATATTTT
NA TRBJ2-7 many TRBV10-3 CAISELLDEQYF TGTGCCATCAGTGAGCTGCTTGACGAGCAGTACTTC
NA TRBJ2-2 NA TRBV7-3 CASSLGRGRSGELFF TGTGCCAGCAGCTTAGGGCGGGGGCGTTCCGGGGAGCTGTTTTTT
NA TRBJ2-5 once TRBV6-6 CASSSGRVSVTQYF TGTGCCAGCAGTTCTGGCCGGGTGAGCGTGACCCAGTACTTC
NA TRBJ2-5 few TRBV5-6 CASSVRFAVGLETQYF TGTGCCAGCAGCGTGAGATTTGCGGTCGGGTTGGAGACCCAGTACTTC
NA TRBJ2-7 NA TRBV5-1 CAGSSSRDSYEQYF TGCGCCGGCAGCTCAAGCAGGGACTCCTACGAGCAGTACTTC
NA TRBJ1-6 NA TRBV9 CASRGDTGNSPLHF TGTGCCAGCAGGGGAGATACAGGAAATTCACCCCTCCACTTT
TRBD1 TRBJ2-1 NA TRBV2 CASSRQGSGLSFEQFF TGTGCCAGCAGCCGACAGGGGTCCGGACTAAGCTTTGAGCAGTTCTTC
TRBD1 TRBJ2-6 NA TRBV5-1 CASSSATGTGANVLTF TGCGCCAGCAGCTCCGCGACAGGGACTGGGGCCAACGTCCTGACTTTC
NA TRBJ1-5 NA TRBV19 CASSIGILSNQPQHF TGTGCCAGTAGTATAGGCATTCTTAGCAATCAGCCCCAGCATTTT
NA TRBJ2-1 many TRBV20-1 CSARDLGYNEQFF TGCAGTGCTAGAGATCTTGGCTACAATGAGCAGTTCTTC
NA TRBJ1-1 NA TRBV5-1 CAGSFNRNTEAFF TGCGCCGGCAGCTTTAACCGGAACACTGAAGCTTTCTTT
NA TRBJ1-5 NA TRBV2 CASRGLSNNQPQHF TGTGCCAGCAGGGGGTTGAGTAACAATCAGCCCCAGCATTTT
NA TRBJ2-7 many TRBV4-1 CASSHTVELSYEQYF TGCGCCAGCAGCCATACCGTGGAGCTATCCTACGAGCAGTACTTC
NA TRBJ2-7 NA TRBV12-5 CAGGLGSRASSYEQYF TGTGCTGGTGGTTTGGGAAGTAGGGCCAGCTCCTACGAGCAGTACTTC
TRBD1 TRBJ1-3 NA TRBV6-6 CASQQGAGGNTIYF TGTGCCTCTCAACAGGGGGCAGGGGGAAACACCATATATTTT
NA TRBJ2-1 NA TRBV10-1 CAIESHSYNEQFF TGCGCCATAGAATCCCATTCCTACAATGAGCAGTTCTTC
NA TRBJ2-1 few TRBV20-1 CSATRGLIFSYNEQFF TGCAGTGCTACCCGGGGGCTGATATTTTCCTACAATGAGCAGTTCTTC
TRBD2 TRBJ2-1 NA TRBV19 CASKQSGGYNEQFF TGTGCCAGTAAACAGTCGGGAGGGTACAATGAGCAGTTCTTC
NA TRBJ2-5 many TRBV6-5 CATSREETQYF TGTGCCACCAGCAGAGAAGAGACCCAGTACTTC
TRBD1 TRBJ1-5 NA TRBV7-2 CASTLAGGQGGQPQHF TGTGCCAGCACCCTAGCCGGAGGACAGGGTGGGCAGCCCCAGCATTTT
NA TRBJ1-1 NA TRBV7-9 CASSSGGHLTEAFF TGTGCCAGCAGCTCGGGGGGGCACTTAACTGAAGCTTTCTTT
TRBD1 TRBJ2-7 NA TRBV20-1 CSARGTGAPLTYEQYF TGCAGTGCTAGAGGGACAGGGGCCCCTCTTACCTACGAGCAGTACTTC
TRBD2 TRBJ2-5 many TRBV6-6 CASNPSAGGRETQYF TGTGCCAGCAACCCCTCCGCGGGAGGGCGGGAGACCCAGTACTTC
NA TRBJ2-1 NA TRBV7-6 CASSLGGACNEQFF TGTGCCAGCAGCTTAGGAGGGGCCTGCAATGAGCAGTTCTTC
TRBD2 TRBJ2-3 NA TRBV7-3 CAGSPTSGGSFSTDTQYF TGTGCCGGCAGCCCTACTAGCGGGGGGAGCTTTAGCACAGATACGCAGTATTTT
TRBD1 TRBJ2-2 NA TRBV7-2 CASSFALDREPFLNTGELFF TGTGCCAGCAGCTTCGCTTTGGACAGGGAGCCCTTTTTGAACACCGGGGAGCTGTTTTTT
TRBD2 TRBJ2-3 NA TRBV4-1 CASSRNLLAGGPDTQYF TGCGCCAGCAGCCGAAACCTTCTAGCGGGGGGGCCAGATACGCAGTATTTT
NA TRBJ1-5 NA TRBV4-1 CASSQVINQPQHF TGCGCCAGCAGCCAAGTAATCAATCAGCCCCAGCATTTT
NA TRBJ2-7 many TRBV27 CASTSAGTHYEQYF TGTGCCAGCACTTCTGCCGGGACGCACTACGAGCAGTACTTC
TRBD1 TRBJ2-3 few TRBV9 CASSMDRGQTDTQYF TGTGCCAGCAGCATGGACAGGGGGCAGACAGATACGCAGTATTTT
NA TRBJ2-7 few TRBV12-3/TRBV12-4 CASSFGVTYEQYF TGTGCCAGCAGTTTTGGTGTTACCTACGAGCAGTACTTC
NA TRBJ2-7 once TRBV30 CAWSEAGSYEQYF TGTGCCTGGAGTGAGGCAGGCTCCTACGAGCAGTACTTC
TRBD1 TRBJ2-5 few TRBV27 CASRPRTGEETQYF TGTGCCAGCAGGCCAAGGACAGGCGAAGAGACCCAGTACTTC
TRBD1 TRBJ1-4 NA TRBV7-6 CASSLVPDREFPNEKLFF TGTGCCAGCAGCCTTGTCCCGGACAGGGAATTTCCTAATGAAAAACTGTTTTTT
TRBD1 TRBJ2-7 few TRBV6-5 CASSFDRVSDEQYF TGTGCCAGCAGTTTCGACAGGGTTAGTGACGAGCAGTACTTC
NA TRBJ2-7 many TRBV5-1 CASSVTGSRSYEQYF TGCGCCAGCAGCGTCACAGGGTCTAGATCCTACGAGCAGTACTTC
NA TRBJ2-5 few TRBV21-1 CASSKVETQYF TGTGCCAGCAGCAAAGTAGAGACCCAGTACTTC
NA TRBJ2-1 few TRBV7-3 CASSRGTPGPYNEQFF TGTGCCAGCAGCCGTGGGACACCGGGACCCTACAATGAGCAGTTCTTC
TRBD2 TRBJ2-5 NA TRBV3-1 CASSQDWGTSGGGQETQYF TGTGCCAGCAGCCAAGATTGGGGGACGAGCGGGGGGGGCCAAGAGACCCAGTACTTC
NA TRBJ2-4 many TRBV6-5 CASSWGGPAKNIQYF TGTGCCAGCAGTTGGGGGGGGCCAGCCAAAAACATTCAGTACTTC
NA TRBJ2-1 many TRBV7-9 CASSDYRAANEQFF TGTGCCAGCAGCGACTACAGGGCCGCCAATGAGCAGTTCTTC
NA TRBJ1-2 NA TRBV5-1 CASSRGTSYGYTF TGCGCCAGCAGCCGCGGGACTTCATATGGCTACACCTTC
NA TRBJ2-1 many TRBV29-1 CSVEDNNEQFF TGCAGCGTTGAAGACAACAATGAGCAGTTCTTC
NA TRBJ2-3 NA TRBV5-1 CASSDLLTDYTDTQYF TGCGCCAGCAGCGACCTCTTAACGGATTACACAGATACGCAGTATTTT
NA TRBJ1-1 NA TRBV7-3 CASSGQENTEAFF TGTGCCAGCAGTGGCCAGGAGAACACTGAAGCTTTCTTT
NA TRBJ2-3 many TRBV12-3/TRBV12-4 CASSFDSIPGDTQYF TGTGCCAGCAGTTTCGATTCCATACCTGGAGATACGCAGTATTTT
TRBD1 TRBJ2-5 NA TRBV4-1 CASSPLTNRDRGEQYF TGCGCCAGCAGCCCGTTGACCAACCGGGACAGGGGAGAGCAGTACTTC